The 5 T cell receptor beta chains presented below share a single source sample, sequenced in a study of tumor and adjacent non-tumor tissue in lung cancer. RNA was extracted from bulk tissue without any cell sorting. This non-tumor lung sample came from over 3 cm beyond the tumor edge. Three rounds of nested PCR, following a modified ARM-PCR protocol, produced the TCRbeta library. TCRdb passed the multiplex PCR reads through MiXCR, listing each CDR3 protein once. Found here are 50,000 or so distinct CDR3 sequences, 74% of them singletons; the top ten hold roughly a quarter. The specimen sequenced was distant non-tumor lung tissue. These TCRs come from a woman aged 55-75 years with non-small cell lung cancer.

This clonotype rates as medium-sized (0.01 to 0.1%). This chain connects TRBV12-3 or TRBV12-4 to TRBJ2-3; D is unclear. There are 13 residues in the CDR3. Trimming took off 3 bases at V and 3 bases at J, with 7 bases between the two ends. CDR3 nucleotides: TGTGCCAGCAGTTTTGGGCGGACAGATACGCAGTATTTT. Encoded protein: CASSFGRTDTQYF.

This clonotype was observed a handful of times. A much larger clone differs by one base, so this may be a read error. This rearrangement joins TRBV28 to TRBJ1-3; 7 bases are a match to TRBD1. Germline lookup yields CDR1 MDHEN and CDR2 SYDVKM. CDR3 length: 14 residues. The trim removed 5 bases at V and 5 bases at J, leaving 6 bases unmatched. The CDR3 DNA reads as TGTGCCAGCAGTACACCGGGACAGAGAAACACCATATATTTT. This codes for CASSTPGQRNTIYF.

In the case of this clonotype: A junction boundary mismatches the germline segment, possibly from a read error. The genes are TRBV11-3 and TRBJ2-2, with D tentatively TRBD2 (6 bases). Germline CDR1 and CDR2: SGHNT and YENEEA. CDR3 length: 15 amino acids. The CDR3 coding sequence is TGTGCCAGCAGCCCCACTGGGACTGTGGGCGGGGAGCCGTTTTTT. As protein: CASSPTGTVGGEPFF. Together with reference TRBV11-3 and TRBJ2-2, the CDR3 gives the full variable domain: EAGVVQSPRYKIIEKKQPVAFWCNPISGHNTLYWYLQNLGQGPELLIRYENEEAVDDSQLPKDRFSAERLKGVDSTLKIQPAELGDSAVYLCASSPTGTVGGEPFFGEGSRLTVL.

This clonotype came up a few times. The junction differs from germline at one of its ends, possibly a read error. This chain uses TRBV12-3 or TRBV12-4 with TRBJ2-5; D perhaps matches TRBD2 (5 bases). This CDR3 has 17 residues. CDR3 residues: CASSIRTGWELQETHYF. The CDR3 DNA is TGTGCCAGCTCCATACGGACTGGCTGGGAGCTACAAGAGACCCACTACTTC.

This clonotype is deemed medium-sized. This chain uses TRBV29-1 with TRBJ2-3; tentative D call: TRBD2 (6 bases). The CDR3 length is 11 residues. The ends were cut back, 3 bases at V and 5 bases at J, with 6 bases in the middle. Germline V gene lookup returns CDR1 SQVTM and CDR2 ANQGSEA. CDR3 nucleotide sequence: TGCAGCGTTGAGGAGGGAGATACGCAGTATTTT. It specifies CSVEEGDTQYF.